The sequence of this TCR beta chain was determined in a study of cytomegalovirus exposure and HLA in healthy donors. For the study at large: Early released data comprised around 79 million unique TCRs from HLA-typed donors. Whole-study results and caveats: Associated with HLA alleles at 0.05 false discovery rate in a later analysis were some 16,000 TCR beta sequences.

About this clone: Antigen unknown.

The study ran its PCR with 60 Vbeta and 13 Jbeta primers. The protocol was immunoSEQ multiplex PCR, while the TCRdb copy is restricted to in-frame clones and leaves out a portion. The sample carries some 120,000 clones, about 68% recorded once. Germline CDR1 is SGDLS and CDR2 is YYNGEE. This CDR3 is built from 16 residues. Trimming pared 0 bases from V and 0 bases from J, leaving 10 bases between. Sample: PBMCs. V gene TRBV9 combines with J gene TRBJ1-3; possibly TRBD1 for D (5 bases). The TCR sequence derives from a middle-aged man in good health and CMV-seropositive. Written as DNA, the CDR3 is TGTGCCAGCAGCGTAGATCAGGGCCCCTCTGGAAACACCATATATTTT. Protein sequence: CASSVDQGPSGNTIYF. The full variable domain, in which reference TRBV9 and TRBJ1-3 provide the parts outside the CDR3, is DSGVTQTPKHLITATGQRVTLRCSPRSGDLSVYWYQQSLDQGLQFLIQYYNGEERAKGNILERFSAQQFPDLHSELNLSSLELGDSALYFCASSVDQGPSGNTIYFGEGSWLTVV.